These 3 T cell receptor beta chains originate from one sample sequenced in a study of cytomegalovirus exposure and HLA in healthy donors. Only in-frame clones appear in the TCRdb table, and some are missing; sequencing was by immunoSEQ multiplex PCR. The table includes roughly 65,000 clones, approximately 96% detected once. The specimen sequenced was PBMCs. The receptors derive from a man younger than 30 in good health and CMV-seropositive.

This clone was picked up one time. The gene calls are TRBV4-1 and TRBJ2-1; 7 bases match TRBD2. The CDR3 length is 18 residues. The V gene's germline CDR1 is MGHRA and CDR2 YSYEKL. V was clipped by 0 bases and J by 2 bases; unmatched bases: 10. The DNA of the CDR3 is TGCGCCAGCAGCCAAGAGGGGCGGGGGTACCGAGCCTACAATGAGCAGTTCTTC. This codes for CASSQEGRGYRAYNEQFF.

As DNA, the CDR3 is TGCGCCAGCAGCCAACCGGGACACGGCTCCTACGAGCAGTACTTC. It yields the protein CASSQPGHGSYEQYF. This chain uses TRBV4-1 with TRBJ2-7, with D possibly matching TRBD1 (6 bases). The germline V gene encodes CDR1 MGHRA and CDR2 YSYEKL. The V gene lost 2 bases and the J gene lost 0 bases, with 11 bases spanning the gap. The CDR3 is 15 amino acids.

The J gene is TRBJ1-1, the V gene TRBV7-9; TRBD1 matches 9 bases. CDR3 length: 13 amino acids. Unmatched junction bases numbered 1, after V lost 5 bases and J lost 3 bases. CDR1 is SEHNR and CDR2 is FQNEAQ in the germline V gene (reference sequence). The CDR3 DNA follows: TGTGCCAGCAGCAGACAGGGGGACACTGAAGCTTTCTTT. This translates into CASSRQGDTEAFF.